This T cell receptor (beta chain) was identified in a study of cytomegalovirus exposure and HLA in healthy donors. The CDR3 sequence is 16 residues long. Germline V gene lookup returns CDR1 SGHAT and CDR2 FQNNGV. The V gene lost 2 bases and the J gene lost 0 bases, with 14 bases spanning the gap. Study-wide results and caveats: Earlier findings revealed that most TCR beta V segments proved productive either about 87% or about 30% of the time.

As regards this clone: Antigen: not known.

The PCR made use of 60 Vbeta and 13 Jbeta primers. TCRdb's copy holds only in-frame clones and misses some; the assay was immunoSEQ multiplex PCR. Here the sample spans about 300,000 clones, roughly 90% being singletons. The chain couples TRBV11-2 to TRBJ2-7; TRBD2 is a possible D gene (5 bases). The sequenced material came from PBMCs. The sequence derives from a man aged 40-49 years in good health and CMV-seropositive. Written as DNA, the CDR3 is TGTGCCAGCAGCTTAACTGGAGGCTTCGCCTCCTACGAGCAGTACTTC. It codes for CASSLTGGFASYEQYF.